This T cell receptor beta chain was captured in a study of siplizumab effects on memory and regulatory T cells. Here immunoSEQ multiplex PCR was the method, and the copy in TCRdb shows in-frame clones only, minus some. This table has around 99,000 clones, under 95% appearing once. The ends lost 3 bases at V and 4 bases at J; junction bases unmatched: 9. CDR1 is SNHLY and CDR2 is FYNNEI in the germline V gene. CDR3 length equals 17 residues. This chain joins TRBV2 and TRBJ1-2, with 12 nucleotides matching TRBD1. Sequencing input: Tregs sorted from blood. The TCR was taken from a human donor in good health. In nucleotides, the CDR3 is TGTGCCAGCAGTGACGTCGGGACAGGGGGCGCTGGCTATGGCTACACCTTC. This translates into CASSDVGTGGAGYGYTF.